A selection of T cell receptor beta chains follows, all from one sample in a study of CD4 T cells in relation to SARS-CoV-2 and coronaviruses. Antigens for these TCRs are unknown. Profiling relied on immunoSEQ multiplex PCR, and the TCRdb table lists in-frame clones only, not all of them. The sample includes 20,000 to 25,000 clones, around four fifths of them seen just once. Sequenced material: CD4+ T cells from PBMCs, cultured in vitro. Source of these receptors: a human donor in good health. Both conserved end residues are part of each CDR3. The D gene is left open where the match is weak. Some rows have no size entry. The others give once, few or many, or a class for an expanded clone.

d_gene | j_gene | abundance | v_gene | CDR3aa | CDR3nt
NA | TRBJ1-3 | NA | TRBV5-1 | CASSSYPVQAPGNTIYF | TGCGCCAGCAGCTCCTACCCCGTCCAGGCCCCTGGAAACACCATATATTTT
TRBD1 | TRBJ2-7 | few | TRBV19 | CASASGTGPYEQYF | TGTGCCAGTGCCTCCGGGACAGGGCCCTACGAGCAGTACTTC
TRBD1 | TRBJ2-5 | NA | TRBV19 | CASRDRGAPQETQYF | TGTGCCAGTAGGGACAGGGGCGCCCCACAAGAGACCCAGTACTTC
NA | TRBJ2-3 | NA | TRBV13 | CASSFGQSTDTQYF | TGTGCCAGCAGCTTCGGACAGAGCACAGATACGCAGTATTTT
NA | TRBJ2-7 | NA | TRBV10-1 | CASGDSHPTIYEQYF | TGCGCCAGCGGAGACAGCCACCCCACTATCTACGAGCAGTACTTC
NA | TRBJ2-5 | NA | TRBV25-1 | CASLSAFQETQYF | TGTGCCAGTTTGTCAGCGTTCCAAGAGACCCAGTACTTC
NA | TRBJ2-6 | NA | TRBV21-1 | CASSKRVGANVLTF | TGTGCCAGCAGCAAAAGGGTTGGGGCCAACGTCCTGACTTTC
TRBD2 | TRBJ2-5 | NA | TRBV10-1 | CASSPGTNQETQYF | TGCGCCAGCAGCCCCGGGACTAACCAAGAGACCCAGTACTTC
NA | TRBJ1-1 | NA | TRBV7-9 | CASSHSGGGDTEAFF | TGTGCCAGCAGCCACTCGGGAGGGGGAGACACTGAAGCTTTCTTT
NA | TRBJ1-2 | NA | TRBV28 | CASHGAELYGYTF | TGTGCCAGCCATGGGGCAGAACTCTATGGCTACACCTTC
TRBD2 | TRBJ2-1 | NA | TRBV5-1 | CASILAGGPYNEQFF | TGCGCCAGCATTCTAGCGGGAGGCCCCTACAATGAGCAGTTCTTC
NA | TRBJ1-1 | NA | TRBV4-1 | CASSRNVNTEAFF | TGCGCCAGCAGCCGGAACGTGAACACTGAAGCTTTCTTT
NA | TRBJ2-5 | NA | TRBV18 | CASSPPSNPLWAKTQYF | TGTGCCAGCTCACCACCCTCTAACCCCTTATGGGCGAAGACCCAGTACTTC
NA | TRBJ2-7 | NA | TRBV3-1/TRBV3-2 | CASSQLQGTYEQYF | TGTGCCAGCAGCCAATTACAGGGAACCTACGAGCAGTACTTC